The rows below give T cell receptor beta chains drawn from one sample of a study of T-cell memory formation after mild COVID-19. TCRdb ran MiXCR on the 5' RACE reads and lists one entry per CDR3 protein. The data contain about 390,000 distinct CDR3 sequences, around 21% of them singletons. The specimen sequenced was PBMCs or a T cell subset sorted from them (not recorded which). The receptor set was obtained from an adult woman who had mild COVID-19 (a few samples of this study predate the infection). Cell type and time point are not known. Both conserved end residues are part of each CDR3. Each record gives: J gene, V gene, D gene, clone size, CDR3 DNA, CDR3 protein. A D gene is named only where the DNA matches it firmly. Rows may omit the clone size; those that give it use once, few, many or a size class.

TRBJ2-4,TRBV7-2,-,-,TGTGCCAGCAGCTTCGGGAACATTCAGTACTTC,CASSFGNIQYF
TRBJ2-3,TRBV20-1,-,once,TGCAGTGCTAGAGATCTGCACTTTTCTAGCACAGATACGCAGTATTTT,CSARDLHFSSTDTQYF
TRBJ2-7,TRBV5-1,-,-,TGCGCCAGCAGCTTGGAGGTTGTTGGGACTTGGGTCTACGAGCAGTACTTC,CASSLEVVGTWVYEQYF
TRBJ2-5,TRBV5-6,TRBD1,few,TGTGCCAGCAGCCGAATGGACAGGTTGAGTGAGACCCAGTACTTC,CASSRMDRLSETQYF
TRBJ2-7,TRBV5-1,-,many,TGCGCCAGCAGCTGGAGTAGCGGAAACTACGAGCAGTACTTC,CASSWSSGNYEQYF
TRBJ2-1,TRBV28,-,-,TGTGCCAGCAGTTTGGGTGGTACAGCTAATGAGCAGTTCTTC,CASSLGGTANEQFF
TRBJ2-7,TRBV20-1,TRBD1,few,TGCAGTGCTCCCGGGACAGGGGGGTACGAGCAGTACTTC,CSAPGTGGYEQYF
TRBJ2-7,TRBV13,TRBD2,-,TGTGCCAGCAGCTTCGGCGGGAGGAAGACCTACGAGCAGTACTTC,CASSFGGRKTYEQYF
TRBJ2-6,TRBV4-2,TRBD1,-,TGTGCCAGCAGCCTCCGACAGGGGACTGGGGCCAACGTCCTGACTTTC,CASSLRQGTGANVLTF
TRBJ2-5,TRBV29-1,-,-,TGCAGCGTTGACCACAGCAGGGAAGGGGTAGAGACCCAGTACTTC,CSVDHSREGVETQYF
TRBJ1-2,TRBV12-3/TRBV12-4,-,many,TGTGCCAGCAGTTCCAGGGTGGGGGGCTACACCTTC,CASSSRVGGYTF
TRBJ2-3,TRBV6-5,-,-,TGTGCCAGCAGTTATAGTGGAAGAGGAGTAGATACGCAGTATTTT,CASSYSGRGVDTQYF
TRBJ2-7,TRBV4-2,-,few,TGTGCCAGCAGCCGAGAGTGGGGGGGGGCCCCCTACGAGCAGTACTTC,CASSREWGGAPYEQYF
TRBJ2-7,TRBV12-3/TRBV12-4,-,few,TGTGCCAGCAGTCCAGAAGTGTACGCGCAGTACTTC,CASSPEVYAQYF
TRBJ1-1,TRBV5-1,-,-,TGCGCCAGCAGCTCTCCGGGACGGGGACCTGAAGCTTTCTTT,CASSSPGRGPEAFF
TRBJ2-2,TRBV20-1,TRBD2,-,TGCAGTGCTAGCAAAAAGACTAGCGCAGCCGGGGAGCTGTTTTTT,CSASKKTSAAGELFF
TRBJ1-6,TRBV20-1,-,-,TGCAGTGCTAAACCGGGCCTCAAGAATTCACCCCTCCACTTT,CSAKPGLKNSPLHF
TRBJ2-3,TRBV6-5,-,few,TGTGCCAGCAGCCCCGGGTTCTACCGCACAGATACGCAGTATTTT,CASSPGFYRTDTQYF
TRBJ2-7,TRBV21-1,-,-,TGTGCCAGCAGCTCGGGCCTCAGCTCCTACGAGCAGTACTTC,CASSSGLSSYEQYF
TRBJ2-5,TRBV5-1,TRBD1,-,TGCGCCAGCAGCATAGGGGGCGCCGCCCAAGAGACCCAGTACTTC,CASSIGGAAQETQYF
TRBJ2-7,TRBV20-1,TRBD1,few,TGCAGTGGAACCGGGACAGCAACCTACGAGCAGTACTTC,CSGTGTATYEQYF
TRBJ1-5,TRBV6-4,TRBD1,-,TGTGCCAGCAGTAAACAGGGGGGAGCGGGTAGCAATCAGCCCCAGCATTTT,CASSKQGGAGSNQPQHF
TRBJ2-1,TRBV7-7,-,-,TGTGCTAGCAGCTTAGACCAGAGGGTTAGCCACAATGAGCAGTTCTTC,CASSLDQRVSHNEQFF
TRBJ1-5,TRBV30,TRBD1,-,TGTGCCTGGAACCGACAGGGGGCAGGCAATCAGCCCCAGCATTTT,CAWNRQGAGNQPQHF